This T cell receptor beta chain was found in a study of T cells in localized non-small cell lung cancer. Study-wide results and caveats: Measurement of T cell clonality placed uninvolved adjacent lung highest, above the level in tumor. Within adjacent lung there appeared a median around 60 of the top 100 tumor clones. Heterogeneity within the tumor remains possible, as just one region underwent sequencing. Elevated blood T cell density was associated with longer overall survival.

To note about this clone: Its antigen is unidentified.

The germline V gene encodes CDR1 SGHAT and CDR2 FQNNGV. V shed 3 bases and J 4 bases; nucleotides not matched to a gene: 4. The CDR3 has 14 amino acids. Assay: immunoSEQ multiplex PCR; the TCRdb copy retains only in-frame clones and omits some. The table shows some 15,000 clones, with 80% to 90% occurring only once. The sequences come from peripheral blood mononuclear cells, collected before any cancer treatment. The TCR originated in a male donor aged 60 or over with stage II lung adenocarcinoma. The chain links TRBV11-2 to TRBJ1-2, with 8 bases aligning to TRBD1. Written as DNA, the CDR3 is TGTGCCAGCAGCTTGGTCGACAGGGGCTATGGCTACACCTTC. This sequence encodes CASSLVDRGYGYTF.